These T cell receptor beta chains were read from a single sample in a study of cytomegalovirus exposure and HLA in healthy donors. The method was immunoSEQ multiplex PCR; TCRdb's version includes in-frame clones alone and lacks a portion of them. This sample has 170,000 or so clones, with approximately 81% found just once. Sequenced material: PBMCs. These receptors all come from a boy younger than 10 in good health and CMV-seronegative. CDR3s include the opening cysteine and the closing phenylalanine or tryptophan. Fields, in order: CDR3 protein, CDR3 DNA, J gene, D gene, V gene, clone size. D genes are given only for firm matches. Where a row states a size, it is once, few, many or the class of an expanded clone; other rows omit it.

CDR3aa: CASSSSPQGRPYNEQFF
CDR3nt: TGTGCCAGCAGCAGTAGCCCACAGGGGAGGCCTTACAATGAGCAGTTCTTC
j_gene: TRBJ2-1
d_gene: -
v_gene: TRBV9
abundance: -

CDR3aa: CSVELAGAIYEQYF
CDR3nt: TGCAGCGTTGAATTGGCGGGAGCTATTTACGAGCAGTACTTC
j_gene: TRBJ2-7
d_gene: TRBD2
v_gene: TRBV29-1
abundance: -

CDR3aa: CSVAPRQRRAGYEQYF
CDR3nt: TGCAGCGTTGCACCCCGGCAGCGCCGAGCGGGGTACGAGCAGTACTTC
j_gene: TRBJ2-7
d_gene: TRBD2
v_gene: TRBV29-1
abundance: -

CDR3aa: CASSPGASYEQYF
CDR3nt: TGTGCCAGCTCACCAGGAGCCTCCTACGAGCAGTACTTC
j_gene: TRBJ2-7
d_gene: -
v_gene: TRBV18
abundance: -

CDR3aa: CASRGGGGQPQHF
CDR3nt: TGTGCCAGCAGGGGGGGAGGAGGTCAGCCCCAGCATTTT
j_gene: TRBJ1-5
d_gene: -
v_gene: TRBV6-1
abundance: -

CDR3aa: CASSEGGSDYYEQYF
CDR3nt: TGTGCCAGCAGTGAGGGAGGGAGCGATTACTACGAGCAGTACTTC
j_gene: TRBJ2-7
d_gene: TRBD2
v_gene: TRBV2
abundance: -

CDR3aa: CASSGFWEETQYF
CDR3nt: TGTGCCAGCAGCGGATTCTGGGAGGAGACCCAGTACTTC
j_gene: TRBJ2-5
d_gene: -
v_gene: TRBV7-9
abundance: once

CDR3aa: CASMGWESYEQYF
CDR3nt: TGTGCCAGCATGGGGTGGGAGTCCTACGAGCAGTACTTC
j_gene: TRBJ2-7
d_gene: -
v_gene: TRBV6-5
abundance: once

CDR3aa: CATGTGSHNEQFF
CDR3nt: TGTGCCACTGGGACAGGAAGCCACAATGAGCAGTTCTTC
j_gene: TRBJ2-1
d_gene: -
v_gene: TRBV21-1
abundance: -

CDR3aa: CASSSGTGAPYEQYF
CDR3nt: TGTGCCAGCAGCTCTGGGACAGGAGCCCCCTACGAGCAGTACTTC
j_gene: TRBJ2-7
d_gene: TRBD1
v_gene: TRBV7-9
abundance: -

CDR3aa: CASSMMTSGMDTGELFF
CDR3nt: TGTGCCAGTAGTATGATGACTAGCGGGATGGACACCGGGGAGCTGTTTTTT
j_gene: TRBJ2-2
d_gene: TRBD2
v_gene: TRBV19
abundance: few

CDR3aa: CASSHDFLSTEAFF
CDR3nt: TGTGCCAGCAGCCATGATTTCTTGAGCACTGAAGCTTTCTTT
j_gene: TRBJ1-1
d_gene: -
v_gene: TRBV4-2
abundance: -

CDR3aa: CASSVGLAGTYEQYF
CDR3nt: TGTGCCAGCAGCGTAGGGTTAGCGGGTACCTACGAGCAGTACTTC
j_gene: TRBJ2-7
d_gene: TRBD2
v_gene: TRBV9
abundance: -

CDR3aa: CASSPPLASDPYEQYF
CDR3nt: TGTGCCAGCTCACCGCCACTTGCTAGCGACCCCTACGAGCAGTACTTC
j_gene: TRBJ2-7
d_gene: -
v_gene: TRBV18
abundance: -

CDR3aa: CASSYSQGPVNTEAFF
CDR3nt: TGTGCCAGCAGTTACTCACAGGGACCGGTGAACACTGAAGCTTTCTTT
j_gene: TRBJ1-1
d_gene: -
v_gene: TRBV6-5
abundance: -

CDR3aa: CASSLSGAGGYEQYF
CDR3nt: TGTGCCAGCAGTCTCAGCGGAGCGGGAGGGTACGAGCAGTACTTC
j_gene: TRBJ2-7
d_gene: TRBD2
v_gene: TRBV11-1
abundance: -

CDR3aa: CASSPRLADNNEQFF
CDR3nt: TGCGCCAGCAGCCCCCGACTAGCGGACAACAATGAGCAGTTCTTC
j_gene: TRBJ2-1
d_gene: TRBD2
v_gene: TRBV4-1
abundance: once

CDR3aa: CASSDPSKPYNEQFF
CDR3nt: TGTGCCAGCAGTGACCCCTCCAAGCCCTACAATGAGCAGTTCTTC
j_gene: TRBJ2-1
d_gene: -
v_gene: TRBV6-1
abundance: few

CDR3aa: CASSTSGSTEEKLFF
CDR3nt: TGCGCCAGCAGCACATCCGGCAGTACGGAGGAAAAACTGTTTTTT
j_gene: TRBJ1-4
d_gene: -
v_gene: TRBV5-1
abundance: -

CDR3aa: CASSYGSGNTEAFF
CDR3nt: TGTGCCAGCAGCTACGGATCAGGGAACACTGAAGCCTTCTTT
j_gene: TRBJ1-1
d_gene: -
v_gene: TRBV7-9
abundance: -

CDR3aa: CASTNLYPGMETQYF
CDR3nt: TGTGCCAGCACCAACTTATACCCCGGGATGGAGACCCAGTACTTC
j_gene: TRBJ2-5
d_gene: -
v_gene: TRBV5-8
abundance: -

CDR3aa: CASSPRGKHEQYF
CDR3nt: TGCGCCAGCAGTCCCAGGGGGAAGCACGAGCAGTACTTC
j_gene: TRBJ2-7
d_gene: TRBD1
v_gene: TRBV23-1
abundance: -

CDR3aa: CASGTTGGFNQPQHF
CDR3nt: TGTGCCAGCGGAACCACAGGGGGCTTCAATCAGCCCCAGCATTTT
j_gene: TRBJ1-5
d_gene: TRBD1
v_gene: TRBV28
abundance: -

CDR3aa: CASSDREGGLGISSYEQYF
CDR3nt: TGTGCCAGCAGTGATCGCGAGGGCGGGTTGGGAATAAGCTCCTACGAGCAGTACTTC
j_gene: TRBJ2-7
d_gene: -
v_gene: TRBV6-1
abundance: -

CDR3aa: CASTNMDRKLFF
CDR3nt: TGTGCCAGTACCAACATGGACAGGAAACTGTTTTTT
j_gene: TRBJ1-4
d_gene: TRBD1
v_gene: TRBV19
abundance: -

CDR3aa: CASSSGQPFYEQYF
CDR3nt: TGTGCCAGCAGTTCCGGACAGCCTTTCTACGAGCAGTACTTC
j_gene: TRBJ2-7
d_gene: -
v_gene: TRBV28
abundance: -